A single TCR beta chain is shown here with its context. What it binds is unknown. The source of the sample is a study of radiotherapy plus CTLA-4 blockade in lung cancer. Study context: Disease control was seen in 30% to 35% of patients, objective responses in around 20%.

CDR3 size: 17 residues. Germline values: CDR1 MRHNA, CDR2 SNTAGT. Deletions cut 5 bases from V and 0 bases from J, with 17 bases between. Study-level results: Expansion in blood of tumor-derived TCR clones was seen after radiotherapy plus ipilimumab. Reported findings show early blood T cell clone dynamics, with interferon-beta, best predicted response.

Profiling relied on immunoSEQ multiplex PCR, and the TCRdb table lists in-frame clones only, not all of them. The sample contains roughly 110,000 clones, more than 70% of which appear only once. The sample here was peripheral blood, taken from a patient treated with radiotherapy plus ipilimumab. The chain links TRBV6-4 to TRBJ1-3; D possibly corresponds to TRBD1 (5 bases). This receptor was taken from a human donor with non-small cell lung cancer that progressed on radiotherapy plus ipilimumab. Some clones in this sample may be carry-over from other donors' samples. The CDR3 sequence: CASSFFSGNHSGNTIYF. The CDR3 nucleotides are TGTGCCAGCAGTTTCTTTTCAGGGAATCACTCTGGAAACACCATATATTTT.